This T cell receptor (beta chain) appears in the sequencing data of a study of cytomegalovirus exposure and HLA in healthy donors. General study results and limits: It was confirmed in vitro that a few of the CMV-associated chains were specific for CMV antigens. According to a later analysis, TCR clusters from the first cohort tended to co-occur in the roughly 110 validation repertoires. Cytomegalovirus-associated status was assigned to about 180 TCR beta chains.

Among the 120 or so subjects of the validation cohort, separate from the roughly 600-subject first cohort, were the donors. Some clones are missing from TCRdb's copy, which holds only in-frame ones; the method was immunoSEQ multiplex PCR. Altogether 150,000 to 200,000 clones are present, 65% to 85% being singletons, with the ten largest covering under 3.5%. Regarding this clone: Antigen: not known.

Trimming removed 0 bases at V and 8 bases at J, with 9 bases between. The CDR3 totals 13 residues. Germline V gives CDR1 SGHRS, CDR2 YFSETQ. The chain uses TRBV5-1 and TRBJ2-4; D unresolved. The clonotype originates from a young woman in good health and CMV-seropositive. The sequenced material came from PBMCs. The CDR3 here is CASSLGSTDIQYF. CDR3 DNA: TGCGCCAGCAGCTTGGGCTCTACCGACATTCAGTACTTC.